This passage covers 29 T cell receptor beta chains from one sample sequenced in a study of blood T cell repertoires in COVID-19. Libraries were prepared by immunoSEQ multiplex PCR; TCRdb keeps only in-frame clonotypes and omits some of them. The data contain 55,000 to 75,000 clones, around nine tenths of them singletons. Sequenced material: peripheral blood. The origin of the receptors is a human donor in a cohort sampled during active COVID-19.

The CDR3 DNA is TGCGCCAGCAGCGCAACCGGGGGAGTCTATGGCTACACCTTC. It codes for CASSATGGVYGYTF. V is TRBV4-3 and J is TRBJ1-2; TRBD1 might be the D (5 bases). Trimming took 5 bases from V and 4 from J, leaving 14 bases between them. Germline-derived CDR1 and CDR2 are LGHNA and YSLEER. The CDR3 has 14 residues.

The chain links TRBV28 to TRBJ2-7; tentatively, D is TRBD2 (6 bases). Germline V gene sequence: CDR1 MDHEN, CDR2 SYDVKM. This CDR3 contains 15 residues. V was clipped by 2 bases and J by 4 bases, with 15 bases between them. CDR3 coding DNA: TGTGCCAGCAGTTTAGGGACCCGGAGGGCGTACGAGCAGTACTTC. Protein product: CASSLGTRRAYEQYF. The whole variable domain, remainder taken from reference TRBV28 and TRBJ2-7, is DVKVTQSSRYLVKRTGEKVFLECVQDMDHENMFWYRQDPGLGLRLIYFSYDVKMKEKGDIPEGYSVSREKKERFSLILESASTNQTSMYLCASSLGTRRAYEQYFGPGTRLTVT.

This chain joins TRBV9 and TRBJ1-1; 8 bases match TRBD1. This CDR3 contains 14 residues. The germline V gene encodes CDR1 SGDLS and CDR2 YYNGEE. The V and J ends lost 4 bases and 4 bases, in that order; junction bases with no gene match: 6. CDR3 amino acids: CASSTGQGATEAFF. In nucleotides, the CDR3 is TGTGCCAGCAGCACAGGACAGGGCGCCACTGAAGCTTTCTTT.

The chain links TRBV5-1 to TRBJ2-7, with TRBD2 matching over 8 bases. From germline, CDR1 is SGHRS and CDR2 YFSETQ. Losses at the gene ends were 3 bases for V and 1 base for J; bases not matched to a gene: 6. The CDR3 spans 15 residues. CDR3 bases: TGCGCCAGCAGCTCCCGGGGGGGCTCTTCCTACGAGCAGTACTTC. Translation: CASSSRGGSSYEQYF.

This sequence joins TRBV29-1 and TRBJ1-4; no reliable D call. This CDR3 contains 13 residues. CDR1 SQVTM and CDR2 ANQGSEA come from the germline V gene. Trimming shortened V by 4 bases and J by 1 base, and 7 bases separated the two germline ends. For the CDR3, the DNA is TGCAGCGTTGGGGAGTTAACTAATGAAAAACTGTTTTTT. Translation: CSVGELTNEKLFF.

The gene calls are TRBV7-2 and TRBJ2-7; D remains ambiguous. Trimming removed 1 base at V and 0 bases at J, with 7 bases between. Germline V gene sequence: CDR1 SGHTA, CDR2 FQGNSA. This CDR3 has 14 amino acids. As DNA, the CDR3 is TGTGCCAGCAGCTTAGGACTGCTCTCCTACGAGCAGTACTTC. This codes for CASSLGLLSYEQYF.

This chain uses TRBV4-1 with TRBJ1-1, with 7 bases matching TRBD1. The CDR3 sequence is 16 residues long. The V segment lost 1 base and the J segment 1 base; nucleotides outside the gene matches: 6. Per the germline V gene, CDR1 is MGHRA and CDR2 is YSYEKL. The CDR3 DNA follows: TGCGCCAGCAGCCAAGGCCCACAGGGGACGAACACTGAAGCTTTCTTT. Amino acids: CASSQGPQGTNTEAFF.

The chain recombines TRBV4-1 with TRBJ1-1; D unresolved. CDR1 MGHRA and CDR2 YSYEKL come from the germline V gene. There are 14 residues in the CDR3. Trimming shortened V by 3 bases and J by 5 bases, and 13 bases separated the two germline ends. The CDR3 region has the DNA TGCGCCAGCAGCCACAACGGGCCGGGGACTGAAGCTTTCTTT. Its protein product is CASSHNGPGTEAFF.

This chain connects TRBV2 to TRBJ1-5; 7 bases fit TRBD1. The CDR3 runs to 14 residues. CDR1 and CDR2 (germline): SNHLY, FYNNEI. Trimming removed 4 bases from V and 2 bases from J; junction bases left unmatched: 2. DNA of the CDR3: TGTGCCAGCAGTGTAACAGGGGGCAATCAGCCCCAGCATTTT. Amino acids: CASSVTGGNQPQHF.

The V call is TRBV28, the J call TRBJ1-2; 9 positions agree with TRBD1. Per the germline V gene, CDR1 is MDHEN and CDR2 is SYDVKM. The CDR3 totals 17 residues. Germline trimming cut 7 bases from V and 1 base from J; bases unmatched to any gene: 13. The DNA for the CDR3 is TGTGCCAGCATTCCCCAACCCGGGACAGGGATTAACTATGGCTACACCTTC. This sequence encodes CASIPQPGTGINYGYTF.

Written as DNA, the CDR3 is TGTGCCAGCAGTTACTCGATCCGCGGATCGCTAAAGAGGAACACTGAAGCTTTCTTT. Its protein is CASSYSIRGSLKRNTEAFF. This sequence joins TRBV6-2 or TRBV6-3 and TRBJ1-1; D gene ambiguous. In germline, CDR1 is MNHEY, CDR2 SVGEGT. The CDR3 runs to 19 residues. With 0 bases removed from V and 1 base from J, the gap between germline ends came to 21 bases.

The V and J genes are TRBV30 and TRBJ1-2; the D gene is possibly TRBD1 (5 bases). Between the trimmed V and J ends, which lost 0 bases and 12 bases, there was a span of 11 bases. The CDR3 length is 11 residues. Per the germline V gene, CDR1 is GTSNPN and CDR2 is SVGIG (reference sequence). The chain's CDR3 is CAWSVTGHNTF. CDR3 DNA: TGTGCCTGGAGTGTAACAGGCCATAACACCTTC.

V gene TRBV5-1 combines with J gene TRBJ1-1; weak D call: TRBD1 (5 bases). Germline V gene data show CDR1 as SGHRS and CDR2 as YFSETQ. Deletions cut 0 bases from V and 1 base from J, with 16 bases between. The CDR3 contains 17 residues. The DNA of the CDR3 is TGCGCCAGCAGCTTGGCCGCGGGGGTGAGTCCGAACACTGAAGCTTTCTTT. Translation gives CASSLAAGVSPNTEAFF.

V and J are TRBV9 and TRBJ2-7; D is possibly TRBD2 (7 bases). The length of the CDR3 is 13 residues. CDR1 SGDLS and CDR2 YYNGEE come from the germline V gene. Trimming shortened V by 0 bases and J by 6 bases, and 10 bases separated the two germline ends. The CDR3 sequence is CASSVGEGGEQYF. The CDR3 region has the DNA TGTGCCAGCAGCGTAGGGGAGGGGGGCGAGCAGTACTTC.

The table lists this clone with a count of one. In DNA, the CDR3 is TGTGCCAGCAGTTTATCCCCCAGGGGGAACACTGAAGCTTTCTTT. Translating gives CASSLSPRGNTEAFF. This chain connects TRBV27 to TRBJ1-1; tentative D call: TRBD1 (6 bases). V was clipped by 0 bases and J by 1 base, with 9 bases between them. From germline, CDR1 is MNHEY and CDR2 SMNVEV (reference sequence). CDR3 length: 15 amino acids.

DNA for the CDR3: TGTGCCAGCAGCTCGGCCCCCAGGGGAAAGAACTATGGCTACACCTTC. It specifies CASSSAPRGKNYGYTF. V and J are TRBV11-2 and TRBJ1-2; perhaps TRBD1 as D (6 bases). The germline V and J ends were trimmed by 4 bases and 2 bases, with 17 bases remaining between them. In germline, CDR1 is SGHAT, CDR2 FQNNGV. The CDR3 extends over 16 amino acids.

V is TRBV4-1 and J is TRBJ2-7, with D perhaps TRBD1 (5 bases). V lost 0 bases and J 2 bases, leaving 11 bases between the germline ends. This CDR3 is 15 amino acids long. Germline V gene sequence: CDR1 MGHRA, CDR2 YSYEKL. CDR3 protein: CASSQETARAYEQYF. In DNA form, the CDR3 reads TGCGCCAGCAGCCAAGAAACCGCCAGGGCCTACGAGCAGTACTTC.

J is TRBJ1-2 and V is TRBV28; possibly TRBD1 for D (5 bases). Germline V gives CDR1 MDHEN, CDR2 SYDVKM. The CDR3 totals 15 residues. V was cut by 5 bases and J by 4 bases, with 17 bases left in between. CDR3 in amino acids: CASSPPGDVLYGYTF. Here the CDR3 DNA reads TGTGCCAGCAGTCCCCCGGGGGATGTCCTCTATGGCTACACCTTC.

This chain joins TRBV28 and TRBJ2-7; 12 positions agree with TRBD2. The length of the CDR3 is 15 residues. Germline CDR1 reads MDHEN; CDR2 reads SYDVKM. V lost 3 bases, J lost 2 bases, and 2 bases stayed unmatched. The CDR3: CASSFRLAGAYEQYF. CDR3 coding DNA: TGTGCCAGCAGTTTTAGACTAGCGGGGGCCTACGAGCAGTACTTC.

The J gene is TRBJ1-2, the V gene TRBV7-3, with D uncertain. Germline V gene data show CDR1 as SGHTA and CDR2 as FQGTGA. The CDR3 contains 13 residues. The V gene lost 5 bases and the J gene lost 3 bases, with 10 bases spanning the gap. CDR3 sequence: CASSPGKDYGYTF. CDR3 DNA: TGTGCCAGCAGCCCCGGGAAGGACTATGGCTACACCTTC.

The rearrangement joins TRBV7-9 to TRBJ2-5; 7 positions match TRBD1. Germline CDR1 reads SEHNR; CDR2 reads FQNEAQ (reference sequence). The CDR3 loop spans 14 amino acids. V shed 5 bases, J shed 2 bases, and the junction held 5 bases outside the gene matches. The CDR3 nucleotides are TGTGCCAGCAGCGCGACAGGGCCTCAAGAGACCCAGTACTTC. This encodes CASSATGPQETQYF.

The gene calls are TRBV3-1 (or the pseudogene TRBV3-2) and TRBJ1-2, with a weak D call TRBD1 (5 bases). Trimming cost V 2 bases and J 0 bases, with 16 bases left between them. There are 17 residues in the CDR3. The germline CDR1 and CDR2 sequences are LGHDT and YNNKEL (reference sequence). Here the CDR3 reads CASSQLGSTAANYGYTF. CDR3 DNA sequence: TGTGCCAGCAGCCAATTAGGTTCGACAGCCGCTAACTATGGCTACACCTTC.

The chain carries TRBV25-1 and TRBJ1-6, with no clear D. CDR3 length: 12 amino acids. V lost 1 base to trimming and J lost 7 bases, with 2 bases between them. The V gene's germline CDR1 is MGHDK and CDR2 SYGVNS. CDR3 in amino acids: CASSESNSPLHF. In nucleotides, the CDR3 is TGTGCCAGCAGTGAATCGAATTCACCCCTCCACTTT.

The gene calls are TRBV5-1 and TRBJ2-1; maybe TRBD2 (5 bases). Deletions cut 0 bases from V and 12 bases from J, with 13 bases between. The CDR3 loop spans 13 amino acids. CDR1 is SGHRS and CDR2 is YFSETQ in the germline V gene. The CDR3 region has the DNA TGCGCCAGCAGCTTGGGCCCAGATCGGGGGCAGTTCTTC. It yields the protein CASSLGPDRGQFF.

CDR3 DNA: TGTGCCAGCAGTTTAGGAGGCTCCTATAATTCACCCCTCCACTTT. This encodes CASSLGGSYNSPLHF. V gene TRBV27 combines with J gene TRBJ1-6; D unresolved. V shed 2 bases and J shed 0 bases, with 5 bases lying between them. CDR3 length equals 15 residues. CDR1 is MNHEY, CDR2 SMNVEV, per germline (reference sequence).

The chain employs TRBV30 and TRBJ2-7; D gene unclear. The CDR3 length is 15 residues. The ends were cut back, 1 base at V and 0 bases at J, with 13 bases in the middle. From germline, CDR1 is GTSNPN and CDR2 SVGIG (reference sequence). CDR3 loop: CAWSAQLRRSYEQYF. CDR3 nucleotide sequence: TGTGCCTGGAGTGCCCAATTGCGCCGCTCCTACGAGCAGTACTTC.

The chain carries TRBV9 and TRBJ2-6; 10 bases fit TRBD1. V shed 4 bases and J 3 bases; nucleotides not matched to a gene: 10. In germline, CDR1 is SGDLS, CDR2 YYNGEE. The CDR3 covers 18 residues. CDR3 amino acids: CASSHGGTGVGGANVLTF. The CDR3 DNA sequence: TGTGCCAGCAGCCACGGAGGGACAGGGGTAGGTGGGGCCAACGTCCTGACTTTC.

Only one count was recorded for this clone. J is TRBJ1-3 and V is TRBV6-5; possible D gene TRBD1, 6 bases. V lost 7 bases to trimming and J lost 4 bases, with 11 bases between them. The germline gives CDR1 MNHEY, CDR2 SVGAGI. CDR3 length: 13 residues. CDR3 residues: CASTGTPGNTIYF. The CDR3, as DNA: TGTGCCAGCACCGGGACACCCGGAAACACCATATATTTT.

The chain employs TRBV27 and TRBJ1-6, with D tentatively TRBD1 (6 bases). Germline CDR1 MNHEY, CDR2 SMNVEV (reference sequence). This CDR3 is built from 15 residues. Trimming pared 6 bases from V and 9 bases from J, leaving 18 bases between. CDR3 in DNA: TGTGCCAGCAGAACAGGGAACAGTCATATTTCACCCCTCCACTTT. This sequence encodes CASRTGNSHISPLHF.